Listed below are T cell receptor beta chains from one sample, sequenced in a study of T-cell memory formation after mild COVID-19. TCRdb re-called the 5' RACE reads with MiXCR, one entry per CDR3 protein. In the table there are some 150,000 distinct CDR3 sequences, almost 25% of which are singletons. Sequenced material: PBMCs or a T cell subset sorted from them (not recorded which). These TCRs come from an adult woman who had mild COVID-19 (a few samples of this study predate the infection). Cell type and time point are not known. The conserved cysteine and the conserved F or W are not part of the CDR3 here. Fields, in order: CDR3 length, J gene, clone size, V gene, CDR3 protein. The size of a clone is reported for some rows only, either as once, few or many, or as a class for expanded clones.

>14|TRBJ2-7|.|TRBV4-2
ASSQDGAGGSYEQY
>12|TRBJ2-7|.|TRBV30
AWSNWGTAYEQY
>14|TRBJ1-2|.|TRBV5-6
ASSSGAGGHFYGYT
>11|TRBJ2-7|.|TRBV9
ASSFGTGTEQY
>13|TRBJ1-2|.|TRBV5-1
ASSSTLETLDGYT
>10|TRBJ2-1|few|TRBV5-1
ASSSDGDEQF
>11|TRBJ2-7|.|TRBV20-1
SAREGTFYEQY
>14|TRBJ1-2|.|TRBV5-1
ASSPMARTTNYGYT
>11|TRBJ1-5|.|TRBV6-1
AISTGGNQPQH
>12|TRBJ2-4|.|TRBV24-1
ATSCESCENIQY
>10|TRBJ2-3|.|TRBV12-3/TRBV12-4
ASSPGTGPMY